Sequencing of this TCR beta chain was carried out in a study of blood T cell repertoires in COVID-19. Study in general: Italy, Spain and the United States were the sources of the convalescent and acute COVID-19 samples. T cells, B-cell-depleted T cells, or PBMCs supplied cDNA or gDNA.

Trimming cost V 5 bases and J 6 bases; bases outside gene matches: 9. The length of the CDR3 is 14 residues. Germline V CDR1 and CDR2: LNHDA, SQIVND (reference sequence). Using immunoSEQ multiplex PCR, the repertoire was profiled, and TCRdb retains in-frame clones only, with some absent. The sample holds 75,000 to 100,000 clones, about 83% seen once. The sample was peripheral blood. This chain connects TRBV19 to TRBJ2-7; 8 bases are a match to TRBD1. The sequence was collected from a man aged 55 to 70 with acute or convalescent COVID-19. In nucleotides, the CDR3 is TGTGCCAGTAGTGAGCAGGGGGCGCCAGGCGAGCAGTACTTC. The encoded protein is CASSEQGAPGEQYF.